These T cell receptor beta chains were read from a single sample in a study of T cell changes during pregnancy in multiple sclerosis. Produced via immunoSEQ multiplex PCR; TCRdb's table is partial and in-frame only. The sample shows roughly 68,000 clones, about 90% of them seen only once. The sequenced sample was peripheral blood, obtained in the second trimester of pregnancy. Every receptor here comes from a female donor in good health, enrolled as a control in a pregnancy study. CDR3s include the opening cysteine and the closing phenylalanine or tryptophan. The D gene is left open where the match is weak. Expanded clones are given a class, and other clones once, few, many or no size at all.

>-|-|TRBV5-1|TRBJ2-5
TGCGCCAGCCGCAACCCTCTAGCCTTCCAAGAGACCCAGTACTTC
CASRNPLAFQETQYF
>-|-|TRBV27|TRBJ2-3
TGTGCCAGCAGGGGGGCAGCGGAGCGCACAGATACGCAGTATTTT
CASRGAAERTDTQYF
>-|-|TRBV7-9|TRBJ2-2
TGTGCCAGCAGCCCCCCAGGGGCGAACATCGGGGAGCTGTTTTTT
CASSPPGANIGELFF
>-|-|TRBV9|TRBJ1-1
TGTGCCAGCAGCGCCACGGGGTTCACTGAAGCTTTCTTT
CASSATGFTEAFF
>-|TRBD2|TRBV7-3|TRBJ2-1
TGTGCCAGCAGCTTAACCGCCCGCCGGGGGGAAAGCTCCTACAATGAGCAGTTCTTC
CASSLTARRGESSYNEQFF
>-|-|TRBV4-1|TRBJ2-3
TGCGCCAGCAGCCAAGACCCGGGAAGGGGGGATACGCAGTATTTT
CASSQDPGRGDTQYF
>-|TRBD1|TRBV5-1|TRBJ2-5
TGCGCCAGCAGCTTGCCTACAGGGGGCCAAGAGACCCAGTACTTC
CASSLPTGGQETQYF
>-|TRBD1|TRBV10-3|TRBJ2-7
TGTGCCATCAGTGAGTCCTTTTGGGACAGGGCCCACGAGCAGTACTTC
CAISESFWDRAHEQYF
>-|-|TRBV5-5|TRBJ2-3
TGTGCCAGTCCCGGGGCGACAGGAAACACAGATACGCAGTATTTT
CASPGATGNTDTQYF
>-|TRBD2|TRBV11-3|TRBJ2-3
TGTGCCAGCAGCTTCGCGCTTGGACTAGCGGGAGTCACAGATACGCAGTATTTT
CASSFALGLAGVTDTQYF
>-|-|TRBV5-1|TRBJ2-1
TGCGCCAGCAGCTTTGGATCGGGAGAGCAGTTCTTC
CASSFGSGEQFF
>once|-|TRBV7-2|TRBJ1-1
TGTGCCAGCACCCCCGCCGCCGGGGGGGTGGGCACTGAAGCTTTCTTT
CASTPAAGGVGTEAFF
>-|TRBD2|TRBV27|TRBJ2-7
TGTGCCAGCAGTTTAAAACTAGCGGGGGGGAGCTCCTACGAGCAGTACTTC
CASSLKLAGGSSYEQYF
>-|TRBD1|TRBV18|TRBJ2-1
TGTGCCAGCTCACCATGGACAGGGGTTGACAATGAGCAGTTCTTC
CASSPWTGVDNEQFF
>-|-|TRBV19|TRBJ1-5
TGTGCCGGCTCAAACAGGGTGGGGAATCAGCCCCAGCATTTT
CAGSNRVGNQPQHF